Below are 27 T cell receptor beta chains sequenced from a single sample in a study of cytomegalovirus exposure and HLA in healthy donors. Clones were sequenced by immunoSEQ multiplex PCR, and TCRdb holds only the in-frame ones, with some missing. There are over 100,000 clones in the sample; just under 95% occur only once, and almost 0.9% lies in the top ten. The sequencing sample was made of PBMCs. The source is a woman under 30 in good health and CMV-seronegative.

The V and J genes are TRBV27 and TRBJ2-5; the match to TRBD2 covers 7 bases. J gave up 11 bases and V 2 bases, and 8 bases lay outside the gene matches. This CDR3 region has 13 residues. Germline CDR1 MNHEY, CDR2 SMNVEV (reference sequence). The CDR3 loop reads CASSLIFGGGQYF. The CDR3 DNA sequence: TGTGCCAGCAGTTTAATCTTTGGGGGGGGTCAGTACTTC.

This chain links TRBV7-9 with TRBJ1-1, with D unclear. Deletions cut 5 bases from V and 3 bases from J, with 13 bases between. Per the germline V gene, CDR1 is SEHNR and CDR2 is FQNEAQ (reference sequence). The CDR3 consists of 14 residues. The CDR3 DNA follows: TGTGCCAGCAGCCTATGGACTGACGACACTGAAGCTTTCTTT. It yields the protein CASSLWTDDTEAFF.

The rearrangement links TRBV5-5 to TRBJ2-7, with 7 bases identical to TRBD1. Germline trimming cut 2 bases from V and 2 bases from J; bases unmatched to any gene: 7. Germline V CDR1 and CDR2: SGHKS, YYEKEE (reference sequence). The CDR3 loop spans 15 amino acids. CDR3 sequence (DNA): TGTGCCAGCAGCTTCCGGACAGGTTACACCTACGAGCAGTACTTC. Its translation: CASSFRTGYTYEQYF.

The rearrangement joins TRBV27 to TRBJ2-2; maybe TRBD2 (7 bases). Per germline, CDR1 MNHEY and CDR2 SMNVEV (reference sequence). The CDR3 has 16 amino acids. Trimming shortened V by 2 bases and J by 4 bases, and 14 bases separated the two germline ends. This CDR3 is CASSLVGGLGTGELFF. CDR3 bases: TGTGCCAGCAGTTTAGTCGGGGGGCTGGGCACCGGGGAGCTGTTTTTT.

J is TRBJ2-5 and V is TRBV10-2; possibly TRBD2 for D (5 bases). This CDR3 contains 13 residues. Germline CDR1 is WSHSY and CDR2 is SAAADI. Trimming took 6 bases from V and 1 from J, leaving 9 bases between them. CDR3 sequence: CASRDWAQETQYF. The DNA of the CDR3 is TGCGCCAGCAGGGACTGGGCCCAAGAGACCCAGTACTTC.

The V call is TRBV7-9, the J call TRBJ2-7; TRBD2 aligns across 7 bases. V lost 1 base to trimming and J lost 5 bases; unmatched junction nucleotides: 5. The germline CDR1 and CDR2 sequences are SEHNR and FQNEAQ (reference sequence). This CDR3 spans 14 amino acids. Here the CDR3 DNA reads TGTGCCAGCAGCTTAGTTGCGGGAGTGGACGAGCAGTACTTC. Translated: CASSLVAGVDEQYF. Based on the CDR3 plus reference TRBV7-9 and TRBJ2-7, the full variable domain is DTGVSQNPRHKITKRGQNVTFRCDPISEHNRLYWYRQTLGQGPEFLTYFQNEAQLEKSRLLSDRFSAERPKGSFSTLEIQRTEQGDSAMYLCASSLVAGVDEQYFGPGTRLTVT.

This sequence joins TRBV2 and TRBJ1-2; TRBD1 matches at 7 bases. The V gene end was trimmed by 6 bases and the J gene end by 8 bases; junction bases not matched to a gene: 24. Germline CDR1 reads SNHLY; CDR2 reads FYNNEI. The CDR3 totals 18 residues. The CDR3 loop is CASRPVPPIIDRERGYTF. The DNA of the CDR3 is TGTGCCAGCAGGCCCGTGCCCCCTATAATCGACAGGGAACGAGGCTACACCTTC. The full variable domain, in which reference TRBV2 and TRBJ1-2 provide the parts outside the CDR3, is EPEVTQTPSHQVTQMGQEVILRCVPISNHLYFYWYRQILGQKVEFLVSFYNNEISEKSEIFDDQFSVERPDGSNFTLKIRSTKLEDSAMYFCASRPVPPIIDRERGYTFGSGTRLTVV.

This clone was detected only once. The J gene is TRBJ2-7, the V gene TRBV12-5, with 15 bases fitting TRBD2. This CDR3 contains 20 residues. Germline V lookup: CDR1 LGHNT, CDR2 FRNRAP. V was clipped by 4 bases and J by 0 bases; unmatched bases: 13. DNA for the CDR3: TGTGCTAGTGGTTCTCGACTCCCGGGACTAGCGGGAGGTATCTCCTACGAGCAGTACTTC. Translation: CASGSRLPGLAGGISYEQYF.

CDR3 amino acids: CASSPGQGDNEKLFF. DNA of the CDR3: TGCGCCAGCAGCCCTGGACAGGGGGATAATGAAAAACTGTTTTTT. V is TRBV5-1 and J is TRBJ1-4, with 10 nucleotides matching TRBD1. The CDR3 totals 15 residues. The V segment lost 4 bases and the J segment 4 bases; nucleotides outside the gene matches: 4. Germline CDR1 SGHRS, CDR2 YFSETQ.

The CDR3 loop reads CASSPPTGREAFF. CDR3 nucleotide sequence: TGTGCCAGCAGTCCACCGACAGGGAGAGAAGCTTTCTTT. The chain employs TRBV27 and TRBJ1-1; TRBD1 agrees at 7 bases. Germline V gene lookup returns CDR1 MNHEY and CDR2 SMNVEV (reference sequence). V shed 5 bases and J 8 bases; nucleotides not matched to a gene: 8. The CDR3 extends over 13 amino acids.

Turning to this clone: The junction differs from germline at one of its ends, possibly a read error. V usage is TRBV7-7 and J usage is TRBJ2-1; a weak D match, TRBD2 (5 bases). This CDR3 region has 18 residues. Germline CDR1 SSHAT, CDR2 FNYEAQ (reference sequence). Written as DNA, the CDR3 is TGTGCTAGCAGCTTACTCCCCACTCGGGATTCCCCATTGTTTGAGCAGTTCTTC. This encodes CASSLLPTRDSPLFEQFF.

The chain is built from TRBV7-8 and TRBJ2-7; no reliable D call. Germline lookup yields CDR1 SGHVS and CDR2 FQNEAQ. The CDR3 is 15 amino acids. V dropped 1 base and J dropped 0 bases, with 10 bases sitting between them. CDR3 DNA: TGTGCCAGCAGCTTAGAAGTCACCAGCTCCTACGAGCAGTACTTC. Encoded protein: CASSLEVTSSYEQYF.

The genes are TRBV7-6 and TRBJ2-4, with TRBD2 as a possible D gene (7 bases). V dropped 1 base and J dropped 0 bases, with 10 bases sitting between them. The CDR3 spans 16 residues. Germline CDR1 is SGHVS and CDR2 is FNYEAQ. DNA for the CDR3: TGTGCCAGCAGCTTAGAAGGGGGGGTAGCCAAAAACATTCAGTACTTC. Translation: CASSLEGGVAKNIQYF.

The chain uses TRBV4-2 and TRBJ1-2, with TRBD1 matching over 11 bases. Germline V CDR1 and CDR2: LGHNA, YNFKEQ. This CDR3 comprises 15 residues. The V gene end was trimmed by 4 bases and the J gene end by 3 bases; junction bases not matched to a gene: 4. For the CDR3, the DNA is TGTGCCAGCAGCCCACCGGGACAGGGGGACTATGGCTACACCTTC. As protein: CASSPPGQGDYGYTF.

The rearrangement joins TRBV6-5 to TRBJ2-7; weak D call: TRBD1 (5 bases). From germline, CDR1 is MNHEY and CDR2 SVGAGI. Trimming shortened V by 6 bases and J by 2 bases, and 17 bases separated the two germline ends. The CDR3 loop spans 15 amino acids. In nucleotides, the CDR3 is TGTGCCAGCAGAAACCCGGACATAAACCCCTACGAGCAGTACTTC. Its protein is CASRNPDINPYEQYF.

J is TRBJ2-1 and V is TRBV7-3; 9 bases map to TRBD2. The ends lost 1 base at V and 5 bases at J; junction bases unmatched: 12. The germline V gene has CDR1 SGHTA and CDR2 FQGTGA. The CDR3 loop spans 18 amino acids. The CDR3 spells CASSLRLAGLKSDNEQFF. In nucleotides, the CDR3 is TGTGCCAGCAGCTTAAGGCTAGCGGGGTTAAAGAGTGACAATGAGCAGTTCTTC.

CDR3 in amino acids: CAIALGTDYGYTF. CDR3 DNA sequence: TGTGCCATCGCATTAGGGACAGACTATGGCTACACCTTC. The V gene is TRBV10-3, the J gene TRBJ1-2; 7 bases map to TRBD1. The junction had 6 bases not matched to a gene; V was cut back by 8 bases and J by 3 bases. The germline CDR1 and CDR2 sequences are ENHRY and SYGVKD. The CDR3 is made up of 13 amino acids.

The chain has TRBV18 and TRBJ2-1; 9 bases align to TRBD2. In germline, CDR1 is KGHSH, CDR2 LQKENI. The CDR3 extends over 15 amino acids. After removal of 6 bases from V and 7 bases from J, the junction contained 10 bases not matched to a gene. This chain's CDR3 is CASSLLAGVQNEQFF. In DNA, the CDR3 is TGTGCCAGCTCCCTGTTAGCGGGGGTACAAAATGAGCAGTTCTTC.

The chain uses TRBV9 and TRBJ1-1, with 10 nucleotides matching TRBD1. Germline CDR1 is SGDLS and CDR2 is YYNGEE. The CDR3 runs 15 residues. V gave up 4 bases and J gave up 5 bases; unmatched junction bases: 8. CDR3 sequence reads: CASSPTGTGVTEAFF. CDR3 coding DNA: TGTGCCAGCAGCCCCACCGGGACAGGGGTGACTGAAGCTTTCTTT.

V usage is TRBV19 and J usage is TRBJ2-5, with 7 bases lining up with TRBD2. The V gene end was trimmed by 7 bases and the J gene end by 4 bases; junction bases not matched to a gene: 15. This CDR3 region has 16 residues. Germline assignment: CDR1 LNHDA and CDR2 SQIVND (reference sequence). CDR3 sequence (DNA): TGTGCCAGTAACCCACGGGCGGGAGTCGAGGGAGAGACCCAGTACTTC. As protein: CASNPRAGVEGETQYF.

The genes are TRBV14 and TRBJ1-1, with D perhaps matching TRBD1 (5 bases). The CDR3 is 13 residues long. Deletions cut 4 bases from V and 0 bases from J, with 6 bases between. CDR1 is SGHDN, CDR2 FVKESK, per germline. The CDR3 DNA is TGTGCCAGCAGCCCGACAGTGAACACTGAAGCTTTCTTT. It specifies CASSPTVNTEAFF.

This clone came up once. The rearrangement joins TRBV4-2 to TRBJ1-4, with TRBD1 matching 10 bases. CDR1 and CDR2 from the germline V gene are LGHNA and YNFKEQ. V lost 2 bases, J lost 7 bases, and 7 bases stayed unmatched. The CDR3 contains 16 residues. CDR3 nucleotides: TGTGCCAGCAGCCAACCTATGACAGGGGGCGTTGAAAAACTGTTTTTT. It specifies CASSQPMTGGVEKLFF.

J is TRBJ1-5 and V is TRBV30; 7 nucleotides line up with TRBD1. Germline V CDR1 and CDR2: GTSNPN, SVGIG (reference sequence). The V segment lost 5 bases and the J segment 2 bases; nucleotides outside the gene matches: 3. CDR3 length: 13 amino acids. DNA for the CDR3: TGTGCCTGGGCAGGGGGTCGCAATCAGCCCCAGCATTTT. Amino acids: CAWAGGRNQPQHF.

The chain employs TRBV18 and TRBJ2-7; the D is unclear. This CDR3 has 13 amino acids. The germline gives CDR1 KGHSH, CDR2 LQKENI. V lost 6 bases and J lost 3, with 12 bases in between. The CDR3 sequence is CASSTGANYEQYF. In DNA form, the CDR3 reads TGTGCCAGCTCCACGGGTGCAAACTACGAGCAGTACTTC.

This chain links TRBV4-3 with TRBJ2-7; weak D call: TRBD2 (6 bases). V was trimmed by 1 base and J by 4 bases, leaving 14 bases between them. Looked up from germline, CDR1 is LGHNA and CDR2 is YSLEER. This CDR3 has 15 amino acids. CDR3 DNA: TGCGCCAGCAGCCAAGGACGCGGGGCTTTTTACGAGCAGTACTTC. Translated: CASSQGRGAFYEQYF.

This chain joins TRBV7-9 and TRBJ2-1; 11 bases line up with TRBD2. The CDR3 is 12 amino acids. Germline V CDR1 and CDR2: SEHNR, FQNEAQ (reference sequence). V dropped 7 bases and J dropped 9; count of bases not matched to a gene: 2. The CDR3 spells CASKGTSGEQFF. CDR3 DNA sequence: TGTGCCAGCAAAGGGACTAGCGGTGAGCAGTTCTTC.

This chain connects TRBV13 to TRBJ1-3, with D tentatively TRBD1 (6 bases). Germline V CDR1 and CDR2: PRHDT, FYEKMQ (reference sequence). Trimming shortened V by 0 bases and J by 0 bases, and 9 bases separated the two germline ends. The CDR3 has 16 residues. Here the CDR3 reads CASSLGTGSSGNTIYF. The CDR3 DNA reads as TGTGCCAGCAGCTTAGGGACAGGCAGCTCTGGAAACACCATATATTTT.